Given below is one T cell receptor beta chain in context. What it binds is not known. This specimen belongs to a study of regulatory T cells in long-lasting Graves disease. Notes on the study in general: The number of shared public clonotypes was higher in persistent patients (around 2,500) than new patients (approximately 1,000). The work looked only at peripheral blood and did not look at thyroid tissue. Persistent disease exhibited a predilection for TRBV28, TRBJ1-2 and TRBJ2-5.

V shed 5 bases, J shed 5 bases, and the junction held 7 bases outside the gene matches. The germline V gene encodes CDR1 MNHEY and CDR2 SMNVEV (reference sequence). This CDR3 spans 14 amino acids. Time point meaning: persistent/refractory GD, antithyroid drugs over 5 years with positive TRAb. After RNA was extracted from PBMCs, the TCR library was made from it. CDR3-region Arm-PCR and iRepertoire HTBI primers produced the TCR beta libraries. Each CDR3 protein gets one entry after TCRdb re-called the multiplex PCR reads with MiXCR. The table has some 440,000 distinct CDR3 sequences, less than 25% seen once.

The receptor's source is a female donor with Graves disease. The sample here was peripheral blood mononuclear cells (PBMCs), taken when the disease was refractory, from a patient treated with antithyroid drugs. The chain uses TRBV27 and TRBJ2-7, with 9 positions matching TRBD1. The CDR3: CASSGTGGKNEQYF. The CDR3 bases are TGTGCCAGCAGTGGAACAGGGGGCAAGAACGAGCAGTACTTC.